Listed below are T cell receptor beta chains from one sample, sequenced in a study of T cell responses to AZD1222 COVID-19 vaccine. Here immunoSEQ multiplex PCR was the method, and the copy in TCRdb shows in-frame clones only, minus some. In the table there are about 120,000 clones, around 87% of which are singletons. The specimen was peripheral blood, collected 28 days after the second AZD1222 dose. The receptors shown here come from an adult who received the AZD1222 COVID-19 vaccine. CDR3s leave out the opening cysteine and the closing phenylalanine or tryptophan. Each record gives: V gene, clone size, J gene, D gene, CDR3 protein. The D gene is left open where the match is weak. Size is stated for part of the rows, as once, few or many counts, or as a class when the clone is expanded.

V gene: TRBV5-4; clone size: .; J gene: TRBJ1-1; D gene: TRBD1; CDR3 protein: ASSLVGTGNWRAF
V gene: TRBV29-1; clone size: .; J gene: TRBJ1-4; D gene: TRBD1; CDR3 protein: SVVGQGNEKLF
V gene: TRBV6-5; clone size: .; J gene: TRBJ1-1; D gene: TRBD1; CDR3 protein: ASSSGTVDPTEAF
V gene: TRBV5-5; clone size: few; J gene: TRBJ1-5; D gene: .; CDR3 protein: ASSLEAGPGQPQH
V gene: TRBV18; clone size: .; J gene: TRBJ1-4; D gene: .; CDR3 protein: ASSPDGQPTGLF
V gene: TRBV6-5; clone size: .; J gene: TRBJ1-2; D gene: .; CDR3 protein: ASRRSGENYGYT
V gene: TRBV3-1/TRBV3-2; clone size: .; J gene: TRBJ1-6; D gene: .; CDR3 protein: ASSPLMAGQSPLH
V gene: TRBV12-3/TRBV12-4; clone size: .; J gene: TRBJ1-5; D gene: .; CDR3 protein: ASSLARGQPQH
V gene: TRBV10-1; clone size: once; J gene: TRBJ1-2; D gene: .; CDR3 protein: ASSRDGYGYT
V gene: TRBV5-1; clone size: .; J gene: TRBJ2-2; D gene: .; CDR3 protein: ASSMWGNTGELF
V gene: TRBV6-2/TRBV6-3; clone size: .; J gene: TRBJ2-7; D gene: .; CDR3 protein: ASSSEDYYEQY
V gene: TRBV6-5; clone size: .; J gene: TRBJ1-4; D gene: .; CDR3 protein: ASSHRGGAFEKLF
V gene: TRBV5-5; clone size: .; J gene: TRBJ1-5; D gene: .; CDR3 protein: ASSTALGSNQPQH
V gene: TRBV2; clone size: once; J gene: TRBJ2-2; D gene: .; CDR3 protein: ASSEAGTKTGELF
V gene: TRBV5-1; clone size: .; J gene: TRBJ2-5; D gene: TRBD2; CDR3 protein: ASSSTSGGAETQY
V gene: TRBV15; clone size: .; J gene: TRBJ2-5; D gene: .; CDR3 protein: ATSIRLGPSETQY
V gene: TRBV3-1/TRBV3-2; clone size: .; J gene: TRBJ1-5; D gene: .; CDR3 protein: ASSQGRGNQPQH
V gene: TRBV7-7; clone size: .; J gene: TRBJ1-1; D gene: .; CDR3 protein: ASVLIRQAGTEAF
V gene: TRBV18; clone size: .; J gene: TRBJ1-1; D gene: .; CDR3 protein: ASSSKNTEAF
V gene: TRBV9; clone size: .; J gene: TRBJ2-3; D gene: .; CDR3 protein: ASSVDGAPDTQY
V gene: TRBV2; clone size: .; J gene: TRBJ2-5; D gene: .; CDR3 protein: ASTAGIQETQY
V gene: TRBV10-2; clone size: .; J gene: TRBJ1-1; D gene: .; CDR3 protein: ASMGRDTEAF
V gene: TRBV19; clone size: .; J gene: TRBJ2-1; D gene: TRBD1; CDR3 protein: ASSIAGTGARGQF
V gene: TRBV19; clone size: once; J gene: TRBJ2-7; D gene: .; CDR3 protein: ASSTRQARSYEQY
V gene: TRBV7-9; clone size: .; J gene: TRBJ1-2; D gene: .; CDR3 protein: ASTRPRDGYT
V gene: TRBV18; clone size: .; J gene: TRBJ1-1; D gene: .; CDR3 protein: ASSELPMNTEAF
V gene: TRBV4-3; clone size: few; J gene: TRBJ1-3; D gene: .; CDR3 protein: ASSQDLISGNTIY